This passage covers 5 T cell receptor beta chains from one sample sequenced in a study of T-cell reconstitution after alpha-beta-depleted transplantation in children. A TCRbeta library incorporating unique molecular identifiers was prepared. MiXCR was run by TCRdb on the PCR reads, yielding one entry per CDR3 protein. The profile covers 600,000 to 700,000 distinct CDR3 sequences, with 13% appearing a single time and around 0.79% taken by the ten largest. The input for sequencing was PBMCs, taken before TCRalphabeta/CD19-depleted stem cell transplant. These receptors originate from a girl aged 2-10 years with congenital amegakaryocytic thrombocytopenia, due to receive a stem cell transplant.

This clonotype was detected a few times. The CDR3 reads CASSRRPGLAAYNEQFF. The CDR3 nucleotides read TGTGCCAGCAGTAGACGTCCGGGACTAGCCGCCTACAATGAGCAGTTCTTC. The chain employs TRBV27 and TRBJ2-1; 9 bases map to TRBD2. In germline, CDR1 is MNHEY, CDR2 SMNVEV (reference sequence). There are 17 residues in the CDR3. Unmatched junction bases numbered 10, after V lost 5 bases and J lost 2 bases.

This clonotype was observed at least ten times. The genes are TRBV29-1 and TRBJ2-6; D may be TRBD1 or TRBD2 (5 bases each). There are 15 residues in the CDR3. The germline V and J ends were trimmed by 3 bases and 0 bases, with 9 bases remaining between them. CDR1 is SQVTM and CDR2 is ANQGSEA in the germline V gene. CDR3: CSVEGPSSGANVLTF. CDR3 bases: TGCAGCGTTGAGGGACCAAGCTCTGGGGCCAACGTCCTGACTTTC.

The sample holds many counts of this clonotype. The chain uses TRBV20-1 and TRBJ2-1, with D tentatively TRBD1 or TRBD2 (5 bases each). Germline V gene sequence: CDR1 DFQATT, CDR2 SNEGSKA (reference sequence). The length of the CDR3 is 13 residues. V was trimmed by 3 bases and J by 5 bases, leaving 11 bases between them. CDR3 nucleotides: TGCAGTGCTAGTCTCGGGACCCACAATGAGCAGTTCTTC. This sequence encodes CSASLGTHNEQFF.

This sequence joins TRBV29-1 and TRBJ1-4; 7 bases are a match to TRBD1. J was trimmed by 7 bases and V by 7 bases; bases with no gene match: 15. The CDR3 runs to 15 residues. The germline V gene encodes CDR1 SQVTM and CDR2 ANQGSEA. The CDR3 bases are TGCAGCGGCGGACAGGCCTCCGTTCGTGGTGAAAAACTGTTTTTT. This codes for CSGGQASVRGEKLFF.

This sequence joins TRBV2 and TRBJ2-7; 8 bases agree with TRBD1. This CDR3 has 15 residues. V lost 6 bases, J lost 2 bases, and 9 bases stayed unmatched. Germline CDR1 reads SNHLY; CDR2 reads FYNNEI. CDR3 sequence (DNA): TGTGCCAGCAGGCCTACAGGGGGAAGGCCCTACGAGCAGTACTTC. The encoded protein is CASRPTGGRPYEQYF. Full variable domain (rest looked up from reference TRBV2 and TRBJ2-7): EPEVTQTPSHQVTQMGQEVILRCVPISNHLYFYWYRQILGQKVEFLVSFYNNEISEKSEIFDDQFSVERPDGSNFTLKIRSTKLEDSAMYFCASRPTGGRPYEQYFGPGTRLTVT.